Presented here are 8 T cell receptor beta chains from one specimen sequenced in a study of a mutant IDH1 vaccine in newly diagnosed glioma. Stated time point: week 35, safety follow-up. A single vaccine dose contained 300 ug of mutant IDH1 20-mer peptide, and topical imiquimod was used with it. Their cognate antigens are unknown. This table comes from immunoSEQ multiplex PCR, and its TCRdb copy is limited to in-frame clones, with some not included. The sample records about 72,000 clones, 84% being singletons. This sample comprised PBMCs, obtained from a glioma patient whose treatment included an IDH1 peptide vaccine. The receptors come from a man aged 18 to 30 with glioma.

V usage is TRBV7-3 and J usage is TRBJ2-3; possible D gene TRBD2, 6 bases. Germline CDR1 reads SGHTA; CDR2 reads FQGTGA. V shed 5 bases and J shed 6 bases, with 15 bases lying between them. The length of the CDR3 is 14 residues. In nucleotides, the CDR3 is TGTGCCAGCAGCCCCGGGACTTACGGGGATACGCAGTATTTT. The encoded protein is CASSPGTYGDTQYF.

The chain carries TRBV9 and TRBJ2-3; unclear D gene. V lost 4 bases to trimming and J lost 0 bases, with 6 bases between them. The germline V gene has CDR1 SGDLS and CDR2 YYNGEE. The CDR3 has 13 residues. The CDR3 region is CASSMGSTDTQYF. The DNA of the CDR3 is TGTGCCAGCAGCATGGGAAGCACAGATACGCAGTATTTT.

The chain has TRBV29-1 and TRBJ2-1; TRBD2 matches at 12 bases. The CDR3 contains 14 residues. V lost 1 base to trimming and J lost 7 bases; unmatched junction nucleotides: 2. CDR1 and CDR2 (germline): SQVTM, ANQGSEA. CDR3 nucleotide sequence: TGCAGCGTTGAAGGGACTAGCGGGATAAATGAGCAGTTCTTC. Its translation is CSVEGTSGINEQFF.

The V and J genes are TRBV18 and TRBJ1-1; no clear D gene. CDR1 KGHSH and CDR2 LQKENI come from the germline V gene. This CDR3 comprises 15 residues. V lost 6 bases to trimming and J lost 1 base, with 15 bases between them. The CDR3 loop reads CASSLLAASNTEAFF. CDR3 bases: TGTGCCAGCTCCCTCCTTGCTGCGTCGAACACTGAAGCTTTCTTT. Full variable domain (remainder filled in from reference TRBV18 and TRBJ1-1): NAGVMQNPRHLVRRRGQEARLRCSPMKGHSHVYWYRQLPEEGLKFMVYLQKENIIDESGMPKERFSAEFPKEGPSILRIQQVVRGDSAAYFCASSLLAASNTEAFFGQGTRLTVV.

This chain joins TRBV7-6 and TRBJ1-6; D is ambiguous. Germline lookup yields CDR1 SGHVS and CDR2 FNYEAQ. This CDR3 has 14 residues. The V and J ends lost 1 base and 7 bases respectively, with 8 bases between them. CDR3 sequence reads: CASSLEGTNSPLHF. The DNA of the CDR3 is TGTGCCAGCAGCTTAGAGGGAACCAATTCACCCCTCCACTTT. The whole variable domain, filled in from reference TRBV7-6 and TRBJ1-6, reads GAGVSQSPRYKVTKRGQDVALRCDPISGHVSLYWYRQALGQGPEFLTYFNYEAQQDKSGLPNDRFSAERPEGSISTLTIQRTEQRDSAMYRCASSLEGTNSPLHFGNGTRLTVT.

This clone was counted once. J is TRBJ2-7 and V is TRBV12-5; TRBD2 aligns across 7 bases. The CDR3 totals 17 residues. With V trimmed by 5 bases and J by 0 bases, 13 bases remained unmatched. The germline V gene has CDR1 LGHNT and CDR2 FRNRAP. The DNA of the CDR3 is TGTGCTAGTGGTCAGTTTATCGGGGGGAGGTACTCCTACGAGCAGTACTTC. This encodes CASGQFIGGRYSYEQYF.

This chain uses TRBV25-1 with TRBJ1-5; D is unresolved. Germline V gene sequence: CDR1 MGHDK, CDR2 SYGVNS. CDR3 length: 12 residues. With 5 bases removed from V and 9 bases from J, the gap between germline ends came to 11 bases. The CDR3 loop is CASSLEGMPQHF. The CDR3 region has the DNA TGTGCCAGCAGTCTGGAGGGAATGCCCCAGCATTTT.

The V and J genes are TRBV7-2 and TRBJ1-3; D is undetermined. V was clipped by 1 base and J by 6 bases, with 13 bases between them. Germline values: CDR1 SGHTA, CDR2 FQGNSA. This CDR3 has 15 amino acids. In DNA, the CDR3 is TGTGCCAGCAGCTTAGACCCAGGTCCCTCAAACACCATATATTTT. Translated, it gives CASSLDPGPSNTIYF. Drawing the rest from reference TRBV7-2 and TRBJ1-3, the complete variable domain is GAGVSQSPSNKVTEKGKDVELRCDPISGHTALYWYRQSLGQGLEFLIYFQGNSAPDKSGLPSDRFSAERTGGSVSTLTIQRTQQEDSAVYLCASSLDPGPSNTIYFGEGSWLTVV.